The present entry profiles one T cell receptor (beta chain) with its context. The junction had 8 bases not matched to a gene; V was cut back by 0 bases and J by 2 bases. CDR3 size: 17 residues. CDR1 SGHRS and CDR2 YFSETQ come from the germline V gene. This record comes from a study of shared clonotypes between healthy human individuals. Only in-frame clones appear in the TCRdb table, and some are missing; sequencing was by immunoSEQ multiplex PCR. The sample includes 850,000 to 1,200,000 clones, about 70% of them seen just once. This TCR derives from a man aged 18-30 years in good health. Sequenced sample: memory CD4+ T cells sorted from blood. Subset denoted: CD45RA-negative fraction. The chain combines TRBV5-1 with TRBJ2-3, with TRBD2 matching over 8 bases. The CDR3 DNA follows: TGCGCCAGCAGCTTGGGACTAGCGAGGGGGGCCACAGATACGCAGTATTTT. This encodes CASSLGLARGATDTQYF.